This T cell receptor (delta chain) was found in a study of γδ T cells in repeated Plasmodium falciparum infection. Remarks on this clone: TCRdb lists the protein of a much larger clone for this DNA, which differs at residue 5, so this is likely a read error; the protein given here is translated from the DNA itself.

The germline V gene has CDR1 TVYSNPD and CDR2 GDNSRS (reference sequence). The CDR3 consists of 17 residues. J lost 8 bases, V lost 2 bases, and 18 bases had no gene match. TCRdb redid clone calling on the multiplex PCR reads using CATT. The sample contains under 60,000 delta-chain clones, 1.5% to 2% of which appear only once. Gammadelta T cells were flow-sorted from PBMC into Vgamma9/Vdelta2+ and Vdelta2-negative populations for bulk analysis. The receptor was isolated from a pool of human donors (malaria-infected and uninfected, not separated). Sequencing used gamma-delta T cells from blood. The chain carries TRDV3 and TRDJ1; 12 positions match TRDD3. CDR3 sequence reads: CAFFSSGVLGDTAKLIF. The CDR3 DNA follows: TGTGCCTTTTTTTCCTCTGGTGTACTGGGGGATACAGCGAAACTCATCTTT.